The present T cell receptor beta chain was sequenced within a study of CD8 T cell repertoires and HIV-1 epitope variants. On the study more broadly: Twenty-five autologous and known Gag and Nef epitope variant peptides each stimulated T cells separately. Control wells had CMV/EBV/flu peptides, negative Ebola AY9, or no peptide. Tested: three Gag epitope families, Nef HW9 and YT9.

Produced via immunoSEQ multiplex PCR; TCRdb's table is partial and in-frame only. The data show roughly 4,000 clones, 62% seen once. Comment on this clone: As yet, its antigen is unknown.

General study points: Fewer than ten TCR beta clonotypes were antigen-specific, more than five apparently recognizing autologous or escape variants.

This sequence was found in a male donor with HIV. Material for sequencing was cultured CD8+ T cells derived from PBMCs.

CDR3: CASSLGGAKLFF. The CDR3 coding sequence is TGTGCCAGCAGCTTGGGAGGGGCAAAACTGTTTTTT. The rearrangement links TRBV5-6 to TRBJ1-4, with D perhaps TRBD1 (5 bases). The CDR3 has 12 amino acids. Per the germline V gene, CDR1 is SGHDT and CDR2 is YYEEEE. V gave up 0 bases and J gave up 10 bases, with 7 bases separating them.